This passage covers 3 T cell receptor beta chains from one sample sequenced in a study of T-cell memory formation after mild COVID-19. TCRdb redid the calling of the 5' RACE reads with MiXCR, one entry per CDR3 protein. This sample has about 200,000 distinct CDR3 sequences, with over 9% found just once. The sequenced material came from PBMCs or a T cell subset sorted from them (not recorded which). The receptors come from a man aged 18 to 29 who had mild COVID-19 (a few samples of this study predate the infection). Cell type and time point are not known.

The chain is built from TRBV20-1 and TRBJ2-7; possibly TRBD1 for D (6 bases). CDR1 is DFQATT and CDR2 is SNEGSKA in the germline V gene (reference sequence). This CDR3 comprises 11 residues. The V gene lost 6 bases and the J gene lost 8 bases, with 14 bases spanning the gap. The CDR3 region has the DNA TGCAGTGCCACCCTACAGGGCCAGCAGTACGTC. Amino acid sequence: CSATLQGQQYV.

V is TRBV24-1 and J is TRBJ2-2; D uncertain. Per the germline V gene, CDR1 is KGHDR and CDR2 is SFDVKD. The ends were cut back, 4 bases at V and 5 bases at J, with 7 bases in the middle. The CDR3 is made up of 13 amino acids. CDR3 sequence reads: CATSDYITGELFF. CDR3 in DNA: TGTGCCACCAGTGACTATATAACCGGGGAGCTGTTTTTT.

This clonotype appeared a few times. CDR3: CASSADRYRVETQYF. As DNA, the CDR3 is TGTGCCAGCAGCGCTGACAGGTACCGGGTGGAGACCCAGTACTTC. The J gene is TRBJ2-5, the V gene TRBV2, with D perhaps matching TRBD1 (6 bases). V lost 6 bases and J 5 bases, leaving 19 bases between the germline ends. Germline V lookup: CDR1 SNHLY, CDR2 FYNNEI. The CDR3 spans 15 residues.